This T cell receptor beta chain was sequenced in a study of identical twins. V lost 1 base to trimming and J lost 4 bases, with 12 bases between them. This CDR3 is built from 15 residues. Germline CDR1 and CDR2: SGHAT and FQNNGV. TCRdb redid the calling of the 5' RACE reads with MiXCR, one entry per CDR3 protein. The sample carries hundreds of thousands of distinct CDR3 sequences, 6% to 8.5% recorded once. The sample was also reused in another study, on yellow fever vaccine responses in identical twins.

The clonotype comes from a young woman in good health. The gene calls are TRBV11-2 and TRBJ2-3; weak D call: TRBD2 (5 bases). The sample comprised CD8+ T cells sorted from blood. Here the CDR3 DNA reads TGTGCCAGCAGCTTAGTTCTTAGCGTCGCAGATACGCAGTATTTT. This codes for CASSLVLSVADTQYF. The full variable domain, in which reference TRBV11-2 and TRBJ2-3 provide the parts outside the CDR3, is EAGVAQSPRYKIIEKRQSVAFWCNPISGHATLYWYQQILGQGPKLLIQFQNNGVVDDSQLPKDRFSAERLKGVDSTLKIQPAKLEDSAVYLCASSLVLSVADTQYFGPGTRLTVL.